This entry lists 23 T cell receptor beta chains sequenced from one sample in a study of OX40 agonist ivuxolimab in advanced cancers. Clones were sequenced by immunoSEQ multiplex PCR, and TCRdb holds only the in-frame ones, with some missing. The profile shows more than 85,000 clones, around 90% of them singletons. Sample: CD4+ or CD8+ T cells sorted from blood, taken in a trial of the OX40 agonist ivuxolimab. The receptors were gathered from an adult with an advanced solid tumor such as melanoma, head and neck, liver or kidney cancer.

This sequence joins TRBV6-5 and TRBJ2-7, with 8 bases identical to TRBD1. The CDR3 length is 15 residues. Germline lookup yields CDR1 MNHEY and CDR2 SVGAGI. Trimming at V came to 6 bases and at J to 0 bases, leaving 7 bases not matched to a gene. As DNA, the CDR3 is TGTGCCAGCAGACCCGACAGGGGCCCCTCCTACGAGCAGTACTTC. It is translated as CASRPDRGPSYEQYF.

This clone showed up just once. The chain employs TRBV6-6 and TRBJ1-1; D is unresolved. Trimming removed 2 bases from V and 6 bases from J, with 7 bases in between. Per the germline V gene, CDR1 is MNHNY and CDR2 is SVGAGI (reference sequence). The CDR3 contains 12 residues. In DNA, the CDR3 is TGTGCCAGCAGTTACGGGATGGCTGAAGCTTTCTTT. Residues: CASSYGMAEAFF.

The V call is TRBV7-3, the J call TRBJ2-1; the match to TRBD1 covers 11 bases. Looked up from germline, CDR1 is SGHTA and CDR2 is FQGTGA. V dropped 4 bases and J dropped 4; count of bases not matched to a gene: 3. This CDR3 has 15 amino acids. Here the CDR3 reads CASSSDRGPYNEQFF. The CDR3 bases are TGTGCCAGCAGCTCGGACAGGGGGCCTTACAATGAGCAGTTCTTC.

The chain has TRBV6-5 and TRBJ1-2; possibly TRBD1 for D (5 bases). The V gene's germline CDR1 is MNHEY and CDR2 SVGAGI. Trimming removed 1 base at V and 7 bases at J, with 7 bases between. This CDR3 spans 12 amino acids. CDR3 bases: TGTGCCAGCAGTTACTTTGGGGGTGGCTACACCTTC. Encoded protein: CASSYFGGGYTF.

Concerning this clone: The sample carries other DNA sequences with the same CDR3. The chain couples TRBV6-5 to TRBJ1-3, with D possibly being TRBD1 (5 bases). This CDR3 spans 14 amino acids. V lost 2 bases, J lost 4 bases, and 9 bases lay in between. Per germline, CDR1 MNHEY and CDR2 SVGAGI. The CDR3 sequence is CASSYGGSGNTIYF. The DNA for the CDR3 is TGTGCCAGCAGTTACGGGGGTTCCGGAAACACCATATATTTT.

The rearrangement uses TRBV6-6 and TRBJ1-5; D is unclear. Germline V gene sequence: CDR1 MNHNY, CDR2 SVGAGI (reference sequence). The length of the CDR3 is 13 residues. Trimming left V 7 bases short and J 4 bases short, with 11 bases between. In nucleotides, the CDR3 is TGTGCCAGCATTGAGTTTCCAAATCAGCCCCAGCATTTT. Residues: CASIEFPNQPQHF.

The gene calls are TRBV7-8 and TRBJ2-7; 7 bases align to TRBD1. Germline V gene lookup returns CDR1 SGHVS and CDR2 FQNEAQ. J was trimmed by 3 bases and V by 4 bases; bases with no gene match: 9. The CDR3 is made up of 15 amino acids. This CDR3 is CASSWGTGDYYEQYF. Written as DNA, the CDR3 is TGTGCCAGCAGCTGGGGCACAGGGGATTACTACGAGCAGTACTTC.

This clone showed up just once. The V call is TRBV14, the J call TRBJ1-3; D ambiguous. From germline, CDR1 is SGHDN and CDR2 FVKESK. This CDR3 comprises 14 residues. V was pared by 4 bases and J by 4 bases, with 11 bases between. CDR3 nucleotide sequence: TGTGCCAGCAGCCCTCAAGCGACCGGAAACACCATATATTTT. Residues: CASSPQATGNTIYF.

The chain employs TRBV29-1 and TRBJ2-7; 10 bases are shared with TRBD2. V lost 6 bases to trimming and J lost 3 bases; unmatched junction nucleotides: 17. This CDR3 is 17 amino acids long. Germline V gene lookup returns CDR1 SQVTM and CDR2 ANQGSEA. The CDR3 here is CSVGQTGLAGVRYEQYF. The CDR3 region has the DNA TGCAGCGTGGGCCAAACAGGGCTAGCGGGAGTACGCTACGAGCAGTACTTC.

The CDR3, as DNA: TGTGCCAGCAGTGAATTTGGCGGTATCAATTCACCCCTCCACTTT. It is translated as CASSEFGGINSPLHF. This rearrangement joins TRBV25-1 to TRBJ1-6; D remains ambiguous. The V end was cut by 1 base, the J end by 7 bases, with 11 bases between. The CDR3 has 15 amino acids. In germline, CDR1 is MGHDK, CDR2 SYGVNS.

CDR3 in DNA: TGTGCCAGCAGCCTCAACCTTGTGACTGAAGCTTTCTTT. Translated, it gives CASSLNLVTEAFF. The V gene is TRBV11-3, the J gene TRBJ1-1; the D is unclear. The CDR3 is 13 residues long. CDR1 is SGHNT and CDR2 is YENEEA in the germline V gene. Trimming stripped 5 bases from V and 5 bases from J, with 12 bases between. The whole variable domain, filled in from reference TRBV11-3 and TRBJ1-1, reads EAGVVQSPRYKIIEKKQPVAFWCNPISGHNTLYWYLQNLGQGPELLIRYENEEAVDDSQLPKDRFSAERLKGVDSTLKIQPAELGDSAVYLCASSLNLVTEAFFGQGTRLTVV.

J is TRBJ2-2 and V is TRBV6-5, with TRBD2 matching 11 bases. CDR3 length: 14 residues. The V segment lost 8 bases and the J segment 7 bases; nucleotides outside the gene matches: 6. From germline, CDR1 is MNHEY and CDR2 SVGAGI. The CDR3 loop is CASSTSGKIGELFF. The CDR3 nucleotides read TGTGCCAGCTCGACTAGCGGGAAGATCGGGGAGCTGTTTTTT.

This clone appeared a single time. The chain carries TRBV7-3 and TRBJ2-3; the D is unclear. V lost 4 bases and J lost 6, with 8 bases in between. The CDR3 consists of 12 residues. The germline gives CDR1 SGHTA, CDR2 FQGTGA. CDR3 protein: CASSSPPDTQYF. The CDR3 DNA reads as TGTGCCAGCAGCTCCCCACCTGATACGCAGTATTTT. Full variable domain (outside the CDR3, taken from reference TRBV7-3 and TRBJ2-3): GAGVSQTPSNKVTEKGKYVELRCDPISGHTALYWYRQSLGQGPEFLIYFQGTGAADDSGLPNDRFFAVRPEGSVSTLKIQRTERGDSAVYLCASSSPPDTQYFGPGTRLTVL.

On this clone: The sample has other DNA sequences that encode this CDR3 too. This chain uses TRBV9 with TRBJ2-1; D unclear. The germline V gene has CDR1 SGDLS and CDR2 YYNGEE. This CDR3 comprises 12 residues. The germline V and J ends were trimmed by 2 bases and 9 bases, with 9 bases remaining between them. CDR3 bases: TGTGCCAGCAGCGTTGGCGTTGGTGAGCAGTTCTTC. As protein: CASSVGVGEQFF.

The genes are TRBV7-2 and TRBJ2-3; 10 bases match TRBD2. J was trimmed by 11 bases and V by 5 bases; bases with no gene match: 16. CDR3 size: 16 residues. The germline CDR1 and CDR2 sequences are SGHTA and FQGNSA. The CDR3 nucleotides read TGTGCCAGCAGCGCGGCGGGACTAGCGAGTACCGGGATGCAGTATTTT. Translating gives CASSAAGLASTGMQYF.

V usage is TRBV6-1 and J usage is TRBJ2-3, with D maybe TRBD2 (5 bases). Trimming removed 3 bases at V and 2 bases at J, with 6 bases between. This CDR3 is built from 13 residues. Germline CDR1 reads MNHNS; CDR2 reads SASEGT. The CDR3 nucleotides are TGTGCCAGCAGTGATCTAGCCACAGATACGCAGTATTTT. This codes for CASSDLATDTQYF.

The chain combines TRBV6-1 with TRBJ2-2, with D unclear. Germline-derived CDR1 and CDR2 are MNHNS and SASEGT. V was cut by 1 base and J by 4 bases, with 10 bases left in between. The CDR3 sequence is 15 residues long. The DNA of the CDR3 is TGTGCCAGCAGTGAAGTCCCAGCCGGCACCGGGGAGCTGTTTTTT. Amino acids: CASSEVPAGTGELFF.

The chain links TRBV19 to TRBJ1-5; perhaps TRBD1 as D (5 bases). The CDR3 length is 10 residues. Looked up from germline, CDR1 is LNHDA and CDR2 is SQIVND (reference sequence). V lost 6 bases, J lost 10 bases, and 7 bases lay in between. The CDR3 region has the DNA TGTGCCAGTAGCCAGGGACCCCAGCATTTT. Its translation: CASSQGPQHF.

This chain uses TRBV14 with TRBJ2-3; possibly TRBD2 for D (6 bases). Germline V gene data show CDR1 as SGHDN and CDR2 as FVKESK. V lost 4 bases, J lost 4 bases, and 12 bases lay in between. The CDR3 consists of 14 residues. CDR3 loop: CASSLGRKADTQYF. CDR3 DNA sequence: TGTGCCAGCAGCCTCGGGAGAAAGGCAGATACGCAGTATTTT.

V gene TRBV12-5 combines with J gene TRBJ2-5; D not resolved. In germline, CDR1 is LGHNT, CDR2 FRNRAP. V gave up 2 bases and J gave up 5 bases, with 6 bases separating them. CDR3 length: 12 residues. The CDR3 nucleotides are TGTGCTAGTGGTTTGTTGGGGGAGACCCAGTACTTC. Translating it yields CASGLLGETQYF.

The J gene is TRBJ2-5, the V gene TRBV11-1, with D perhaps matching TRBD1 or TRBD2 (5 bases each). The V end lost 6 bases, the J end lost 5 bases, and 10 bases lay between the germline ends. Germline V gives CDR1 SGHAT, CDR2 FQDESV (reference sequence). CDR3 length equals 12 residues. CDR3 residues: CASSSEGETQYF. CDR3 in DNA: TGTGCCAGCAGTTCAGAGGGGGAGACCCAGTACTTC.

The J gene is TRBJ2-2, the V gene TRBV28; TRBD2 agrees at 14 bases. With 6 bases clipped from V and 5 bases from J, the junction kept 2 bases outside the gene matches. Germline CDR1 and CDR2: MDHEN and SYDVKM. This CDR3 contains 15 residues. This CDR3 is CASRGTSGRTGELFF. For the CDR3, the DNA is TGTGCCAGCAGAGGGACTAGCGGGAGAACCGGGGAGCTGTTTTTT.

The genes are TRBV27 and TRBJ2-7, with TRBD2 as a possible D gene (5 bases). Germline V lookup: CDR1 MNHEY, CDR2 SMNVEV (reference sequence). Trimming pared 5 bases from V and 3 bases from J, leaving 11 bases between. The CDR3 extends over 13 amino acids. CDR3 residues: CASSRGISYEQYF. The CDR3 DNA sequence: TGTGCCAGCAGTCGAGGGATCAGCTACGAGCAGTACTTC.